The 12 T cell receptor beta chains below all came from one sample that was sequenced in a study of patients and donors after allogeneic stem cell transplantation. TCRdb re-analysed the RT-PCR reads in MiXCR, keeping a single row per CDR3 protein. The sample lists roughly 140,000 distinct CDR3 sequences, about two fifths occurring once. What was sequenced was blood, either unsorted or a sorted T cell fraction (not recorded which). All receptors come from a human donor who was either an allogeneic HSCT recipient or a stem cell or donor lymphocyte infusion donor (not recorded which). It is not recorded whose cells these are; they may come from a transplant donor.

This clonotype appeared a single time. CDR3 nucleotide sequence: TGTGCCAGCAGCTCTTTAGGGGGCCTGAATGAAAAACTGTTTTTT. Its protein product is CASSSLGGLNEKLFF. The V call is TRBV7-9, the J call TRBJ1-4, with 7 bases that match TRBD1. CDR1 and CDR2 from the germline V gene are SEHNR and FQNEAQ (reference sequence). The V and J ends lost 4 bases and 5 bases, in that order; junction bases with no gene match: 7. This CDR3 contains 15 residues.

This clonotype has just a few counts. V usage is TRBV6-1 and J usage is TRBJ1-2; unclear D gene. CDR1 and CDR2 from the germline V gene are MNHNS and SASEGT. The V end lost 2 bases, the J end lost 0 bases, and 13 bases lay between the germline ends. The CDR3 is made up of 16 amino acids. The CDR3 reads CASSEPWAVTNYGYTF. In nucleotides, the CDR3 is TGTGCCAGCAGTGAACCGTGGGCAGTGACTAACTATGGCTACACCTTC.

This chain links TRBV20-1 with TRBJ2-7; weak D call: TRBD2 (7 bases). The CDR3 length is 10 residues. Per the germline V gene, CDR1 is DFQATT and CDR2 is SNEGSKA (reference sequence). The CDR3 reads CRAGGGAQYF. The CDR3 DNA follows: TGCAGGGCTGGTGGGGGGGCGCAGTACTTC.

This clonotype was observed a few times. V and J are TRBV4-3 and TRBJ1-1; 7 nucleotides match TRBD1. Germline V gives CDR1 LGHNA, CDR2 YSLEER. V lost 2 bases to trimming and J lost 4 bases; unmatched junction nucleotides: 7. This CDR3 has 15 residues. CDR3 loop: CASSQREGAGTEAFF. The CDR3 DNA reads as TGCGCCAGCAGCCAACGTGAGGGGGCAGGCACTGAAGCTTTCTTT.

CDR3 sequence: CASSQVETQYF. CDR3 nucleotide sequence: TGTGCCAGCAGCCAAGTGGAGACCCAGTACTTC. The chain couples TRBV3-1 to TRBJ2-5; D call uncertain. CDR3 length: 11 amino acids. V dropped 1 base and J dropped 5 bases, with 2 bases sitting between them. Germline CDR1 is LGHDT and CDR2 is YNNKEL (reference sequence).

The chain joins TRBV29-1 to TRBJ2-7, with 9 positions matching TRBD1. With V trimmed by 2 bases and J by 5 bases, 10 bases remained unmatched. The CDR3 has 15 amino acids. CDR1 is SQVTM, CDR2 ANQGSEA, per germline. In DNA, the CDR3 is TGCAGCGTTGAAAGTGGGGACAGGGTGAAGAACGAGCAGTACTTC. Translation: CSVESGDRVKNEQYF.

With regard to this clonotype: A read error may be the cause here, since a much bigger clone is one base away. The chain has TRBV24-1 and TRBJ2-4; possibly TRBD2 for D (5 bases). The CDR3 covers 16 residues. Germline CDR1 is KGHDR and CDR2 is SFDVKD. The ends were cut back, 3 bases at V and 8 bases at J, with 19 bases in the middle. The CDR3 DNA follows: TGTGCCACCAGTGATCCCGGGCACGGGAATGGTGACATTCAGTACTTC. This gives the protein CATSDPGHGNGDIQYF.

This sequence joins TRBV9 and TRBJ1-2; D not resolved. This CDR3 has 15 amino acids. Germline assignment: CDR1 SGDLS and CDR2 YYNGEE. The V end lost 3 bases, the J end lost 0 bases, and 12 bases lay between the germline ends. CDR3 DNA: TGTGCCAGCAGCGGGGCACCGGGGTCTAACTATGGCTACACCTTC. Amino acid sequence: CASSGAPGSNYGYTF.

This clonotype came up a few times. This chain joins TRBV24-1 and TRBJ1-2; TRBD1 agrees at 9 bases. This CDR3 region has 15 residues. The germline V gene encodes CDR1 KGHDR and CDR2 SFDVKD. V shed 10 bases and J 5 bases; nucleotides not matched to a gene: 13. CDR3 region: CATQWGQGPPYGYTF. CDR3 nucleotide sequence: TGTGCCACTCAGTGGGGACAGGGACCTCCATATGGCTACACCTTC.

This rearrangement joins TRBV9 to TRBJ2-3; D is undetermined. Trimming removed 0 bases at V and 0 bases at J, with 5 bases between. The CDR3 is 14 amino acids. CDR1 SGDLS and CDR2 YYNGEE come from the germline V gene. The CDR3 DNA follows: TGTGCCAGCAGCGTAGATGGGAGCACAGATACGCAGTATTTT. Translating it yields CASSVDGSTDTQYF. The full variable domain, in which reference TRBV9 and TRBJ2-3 provide the parts outside the CDR3, is DSGVTQTPKHLITATGQRVTLRCSPRSGDLSVYWYQQSLDQGLQFLIQYYNGEERAKGNILERFSAQQFPDLHSELNLSSLELGDSALYFCASSVDGSTDTQYFGPGTRLTVL.

In this sample, this clonotype turned up a few times. The chain is built from TRBV9 and TRBJ1-6; TRBD1 is a possible D gene (5 bases). This CDR3 comprises 18 residues. The germline V gene has CDR1 SGDLS and CDR2 YYNGEE. Trimming took 0 bases from V and 0 from J, leaving 13 bases between them. The CDR3 DNA is TGTGCCAGCAGCGTAGGGTGGGGGATCGACTCCTATAATTCACCCCTCCACTTT. Amino acid sequence: CASSVGWGIDSYNSPLHF.

This clonotype was recorded a few times. The chain carries TRBV6-2 or TRBV6-3 and TRBJ1-5, with D uncertain. CDR1 and CDR2 from the germline V gene are MNHEY and SVGEGT. Trimming stripped 4 bases from V and 1 base from J, with 8 bases between. The CDR3 covers 14 residues. CDR3 in amino acids: CASSWHISNQPQHF. The CDR3 DNA reads as TGTGCCAGCAGTTGGCATATAAGCAATCAGCCCCAGCATTTT.